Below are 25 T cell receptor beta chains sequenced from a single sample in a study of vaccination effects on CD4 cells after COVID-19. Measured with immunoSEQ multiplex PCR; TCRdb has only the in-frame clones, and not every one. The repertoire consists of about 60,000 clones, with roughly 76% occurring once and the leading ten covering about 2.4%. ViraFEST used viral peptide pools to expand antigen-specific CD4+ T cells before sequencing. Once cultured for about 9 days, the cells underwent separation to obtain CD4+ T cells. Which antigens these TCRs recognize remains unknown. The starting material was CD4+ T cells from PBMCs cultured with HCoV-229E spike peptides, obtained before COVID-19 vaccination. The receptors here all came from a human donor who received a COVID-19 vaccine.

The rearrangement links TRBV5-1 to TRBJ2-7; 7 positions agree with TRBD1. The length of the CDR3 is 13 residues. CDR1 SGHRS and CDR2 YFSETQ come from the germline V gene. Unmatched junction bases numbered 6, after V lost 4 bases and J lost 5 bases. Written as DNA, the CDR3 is TGCGCCAGCAGCCGTAACACAGGGGACGAGCAGTACGTC. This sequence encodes CASSRNTGDEQYV.

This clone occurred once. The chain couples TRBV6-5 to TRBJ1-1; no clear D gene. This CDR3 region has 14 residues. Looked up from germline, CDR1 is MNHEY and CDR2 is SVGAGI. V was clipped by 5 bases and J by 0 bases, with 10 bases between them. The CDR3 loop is CASSRDRLNTEAFF. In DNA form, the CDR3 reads TGTGCCAGCAGTCGCGATAGGTTGAACACTGAAGCTTTCTTT.

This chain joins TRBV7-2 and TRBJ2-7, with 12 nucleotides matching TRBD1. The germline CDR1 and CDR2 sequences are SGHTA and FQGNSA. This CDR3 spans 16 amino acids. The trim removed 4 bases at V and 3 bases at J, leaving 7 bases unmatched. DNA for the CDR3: TGTGCCAGCAGCTGGGCGGGACAGGGGGCCTACTACGAGCAGTACGTC. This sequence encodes CASSWAGQGAYYEQYV.

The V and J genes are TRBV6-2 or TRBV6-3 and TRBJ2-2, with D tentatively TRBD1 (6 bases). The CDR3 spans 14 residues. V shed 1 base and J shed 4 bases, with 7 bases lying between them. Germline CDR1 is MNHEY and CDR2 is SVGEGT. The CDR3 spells CASSYYRVTGELFF. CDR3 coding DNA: TGTGCCAGCAGTTACTACAGGGTCACCGGGGAGCTGTTTTTT.

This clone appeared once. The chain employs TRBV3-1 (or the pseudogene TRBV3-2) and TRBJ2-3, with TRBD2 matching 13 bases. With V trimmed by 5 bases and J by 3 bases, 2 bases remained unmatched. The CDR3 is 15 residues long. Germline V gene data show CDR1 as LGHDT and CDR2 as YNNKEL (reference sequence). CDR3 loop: CASSSTSGGTDTQYF. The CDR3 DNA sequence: TGTGCCAGCAGCTCGACTAGCGGGGGGACAGATACGCAGTATTTT.

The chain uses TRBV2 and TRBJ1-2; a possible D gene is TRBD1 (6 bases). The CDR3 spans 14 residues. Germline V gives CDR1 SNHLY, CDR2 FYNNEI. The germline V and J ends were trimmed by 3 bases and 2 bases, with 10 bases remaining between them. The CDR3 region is CASSDWDKNYGYTF. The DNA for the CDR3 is TGTGCCAGCAGTGACTGGGACAAAAACTATGGCTACACCTTC.

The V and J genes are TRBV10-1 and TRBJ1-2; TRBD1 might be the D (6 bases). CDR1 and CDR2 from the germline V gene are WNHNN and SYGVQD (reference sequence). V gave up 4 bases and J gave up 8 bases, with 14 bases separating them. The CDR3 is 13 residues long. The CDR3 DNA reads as TGCGCCAGCAGTGCGAACAGGGTTGGAGGCTACACCTTC. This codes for CASSANRVGGYTF.

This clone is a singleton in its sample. CDR3 protein: CASSKQQGEKLFF. The DNA for the CDR3 is TGTGCCAGCAGTAAACAACAGGGAGAAAAACTGTTTTTT. J is TRBJ1-4 and V is TRBV6-6; a weak D match, TRBD1 (6 bases). Trimming cost V 5 bases and J 8 bases, with 12 bases left between them. Germline assignment: CDR1 MNHNY and CDR2 SVGAGI (reference sequence). The CDR3 runs 13 residues.

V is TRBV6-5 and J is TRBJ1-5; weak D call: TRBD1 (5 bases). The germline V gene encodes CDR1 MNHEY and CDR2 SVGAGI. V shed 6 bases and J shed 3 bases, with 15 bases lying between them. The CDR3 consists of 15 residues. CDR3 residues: CASSPQGSANQPQHF. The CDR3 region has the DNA TGTGCCAGCAGCCCCCAGGGCTCCGCCAATCAGCCCCAGCATTTT.

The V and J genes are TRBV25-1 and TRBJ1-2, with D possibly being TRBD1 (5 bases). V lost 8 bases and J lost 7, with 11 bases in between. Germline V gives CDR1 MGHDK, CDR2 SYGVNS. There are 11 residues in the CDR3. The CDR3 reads CASGSGFGYTF. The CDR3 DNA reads TGTGCCAGCGGGTCAGGGTTTGGCTACACCTTC.

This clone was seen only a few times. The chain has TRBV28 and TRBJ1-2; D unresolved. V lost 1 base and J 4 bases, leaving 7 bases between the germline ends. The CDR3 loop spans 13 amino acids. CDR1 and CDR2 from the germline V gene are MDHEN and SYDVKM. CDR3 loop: CASSLSHVYGYTF. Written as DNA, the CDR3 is TGTGCCAGCAGTTTATCCCATGTCTATGGCTACACCTTC.

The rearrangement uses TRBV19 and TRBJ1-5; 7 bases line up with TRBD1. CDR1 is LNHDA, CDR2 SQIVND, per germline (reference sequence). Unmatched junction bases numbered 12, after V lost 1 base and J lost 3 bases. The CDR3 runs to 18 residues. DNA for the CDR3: TGTGCCAGTAGTATAGGACAGGGAGGAGGGGTGTACAATCAGCCCCAGCATTTT. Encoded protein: CASSIGQGGGVYNQPQHF.

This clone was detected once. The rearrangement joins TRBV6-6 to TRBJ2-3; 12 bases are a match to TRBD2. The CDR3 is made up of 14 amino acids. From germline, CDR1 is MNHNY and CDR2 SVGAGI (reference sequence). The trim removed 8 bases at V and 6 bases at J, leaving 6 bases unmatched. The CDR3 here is CASASGGVWDTQYF. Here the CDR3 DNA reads TGTGCCAGCGCTAGCGGGGGGGTCTGGGATACGCAGTATTTT.

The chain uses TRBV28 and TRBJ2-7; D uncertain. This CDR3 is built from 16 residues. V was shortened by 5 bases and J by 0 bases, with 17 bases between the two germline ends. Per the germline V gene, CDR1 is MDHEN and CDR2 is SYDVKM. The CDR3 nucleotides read TGTGCCAGCAGTCCGATAGGTCTGAAGAGCTCCTACGAGCAGTACGTC. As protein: CASSPIGLKSSYEQYV.

CDR3 coding DNA: TGCAGCGTTGTGAAACCGTTGGACACAGATACGCAGTATTTT. This sequence encodes CSVVKPLDTDTQYF. The genes are TRBV29-1 and TRBJ2-3; no clear D. Germline lookup yields CDR1 SQVTM and CDR2 ANQGSEA. The CDR3 totals 14 residues. Trimming removed 4 bases at V and 2 bases at J, with 13 bases between.

CDR3 residues: CASRQQGEGNTGELFF. The CDR3 DNA reads as TGCGCCAGCAGGCAGCAGGGTGAGGGGAACACCGGGGAGCTGTTTTTT. The J gene is TRBJ2-2, the V gene TRBV5-1, with D perhaps given as TRBD1 or TRBD2 (5 bases each). Germline CDR1 reads SGHRS; CDR2 reads YFSETQ. The V gene lost 5 bases and the J gene lost 1 base, with 15 bases spanning the gap. This CDR3 region has 16 residues.

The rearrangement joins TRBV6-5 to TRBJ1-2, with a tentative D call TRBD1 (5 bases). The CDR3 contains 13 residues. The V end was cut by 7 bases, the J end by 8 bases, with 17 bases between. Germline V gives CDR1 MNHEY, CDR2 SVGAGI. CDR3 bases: TGTGCCAGCACCATCGGGGGTATAGGAGGCTACACCTTC. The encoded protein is CASTIGGIGGYTF.

The CDR3 protein is CASHRDSQDNEQFF. The CDR3 region has the DNA TGTGCCAGCCACCGGGACTCCCAGGACAATGAGCAGTTCTTC. The chain couples TRBV6-5 to TRBJ2-1; a weak D match, TRBD2 (6 bases). The CDR3 is 14 amino acids. V lost 8 bases and J 5 bases, leaving 16 bases between the germline ends. Germline values: CDR1 MNHEY, CDR2 SVGAGI.

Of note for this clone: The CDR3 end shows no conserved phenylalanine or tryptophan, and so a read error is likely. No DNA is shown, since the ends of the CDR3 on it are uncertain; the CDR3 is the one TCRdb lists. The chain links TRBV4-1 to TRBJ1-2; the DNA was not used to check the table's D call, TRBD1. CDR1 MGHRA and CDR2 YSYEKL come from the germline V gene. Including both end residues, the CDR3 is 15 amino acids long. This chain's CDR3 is CASSQELGGQGSQFA.

In DNA, the CDR3 is TGTGCCAGCAGCTATGGTAGCGGGGGCCCCTCAGAGACCCAGTACTTC. Protein sequence: CASSYGSGGPSETQYF. The chain carries TRBV7-9 and TRBJ2-5; 9 bases match TRBD2. Germline V gene lookup returns CDR1 SEHNR and CDR2 FQNEAQ (reference sequence). The J segment lost 4 bases and the V segment lost 4 bases, leaving 10 bases of the junction unmatched. The CDR3 is 16 amino acids. The whole variable domain, filled in from reference TRBV7-9 and TRBJ2-5, reads DTGVSQNPRHKITKRGQNVTFRCDPISEHNRLYWYRQTLGQGPEFLTYFQNEAQLEKSRLLSDRFSAERPKGSFSTLEIQRTEQGDSAMYLCASSYGSGGPSETQYFGPGTRLLVL.

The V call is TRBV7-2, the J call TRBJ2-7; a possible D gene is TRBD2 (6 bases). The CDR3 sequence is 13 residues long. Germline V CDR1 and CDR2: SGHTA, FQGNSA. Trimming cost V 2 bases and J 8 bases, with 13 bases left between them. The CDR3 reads CASSLSGGGKQYV. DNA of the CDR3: TGTGCCAGCAGCTTATCGGGCGGCGGGAAGCAGTACGTC.

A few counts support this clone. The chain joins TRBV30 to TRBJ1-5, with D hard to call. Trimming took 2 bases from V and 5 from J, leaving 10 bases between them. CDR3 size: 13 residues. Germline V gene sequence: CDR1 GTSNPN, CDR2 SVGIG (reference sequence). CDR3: CAWSIGPHQPQHF. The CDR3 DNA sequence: TGTGCCTGGAGTATAGGTCCGCATCAGCCCCAGCATTTT.

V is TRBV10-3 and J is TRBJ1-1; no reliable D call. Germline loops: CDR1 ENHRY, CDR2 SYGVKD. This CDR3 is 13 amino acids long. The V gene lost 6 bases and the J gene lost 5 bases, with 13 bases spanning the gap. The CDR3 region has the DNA TGTGCCATCAGCCCTAAGGGTGAAACTGAAGCTTTCTTT. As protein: CAISPKGETEAFF.

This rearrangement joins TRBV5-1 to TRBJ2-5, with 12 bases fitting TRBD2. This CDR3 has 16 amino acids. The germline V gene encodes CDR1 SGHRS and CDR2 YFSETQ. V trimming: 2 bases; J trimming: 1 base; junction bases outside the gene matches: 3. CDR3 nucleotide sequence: TGCGCCAGCAGCTTCCTAGCGGGGGGGCGCCAAGAGACCCAGTACTTC. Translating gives CASSFLAGGRQETQYF.

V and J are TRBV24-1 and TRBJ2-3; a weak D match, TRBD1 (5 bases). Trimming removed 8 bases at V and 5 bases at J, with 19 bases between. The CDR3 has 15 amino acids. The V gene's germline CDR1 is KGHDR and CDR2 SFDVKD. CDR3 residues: CATTDPRAPGDTQYF. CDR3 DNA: TGTGCCACCACCGACCCCAGGGCCCCCGGAGATACGCAGTATTTT.